This T cell receptor (beta chain) was identified in a study of T cells in Graves' hyperthyroidism and ophthalmopathy. The sample holds many counts of this clonotype. Antigen unknown. Points from the study as a whole: Before onset, by a median of around six months, the model predicted ophthalmopathy. Among clonotypes expanded in thyroid above 0.001, most were also found in blood.

Ophthalmopathy cases scored 3 or more on the Clinical Activity Score and 4 or more on NOSPECS grade, with duration below 3 months. The PBMCs were sourced from fresh peripheral blood (about 10 ml). V was pared by 0 bases and J by 5 bases, with 4 bases of the junction left unmatched. CDR3 length: 14 amino acids. The germline CDR1 and CDR2 sequences are SGHRS and YFSETQ. There were TCR beta CDR3 regions amplified from RNA transcripts. First-round RT-PCR with HTBI primers amplified the TCR CDR3 region. TCRdb re-called the multiplex PCR reads through MiXCR, storing one row per CDR3 protein. The table shows a few hundred thousand distinct CDR3 sequences, with around 16% occurring only once.

The rearrangement uses TRBV5-1 and TRBJ2-7; TRBD1 aligns across 8 bases. Input material: blood. This TCR was recovered from a woman aged 30 to 39 with Graves' ophthalmopathy. DNA of the CDR3: TGCGCCAGCAGCTTGGGGACAGGGAACAACGAGCAGTACTTC. This encodes CASSLGTGNNEQYF.